One T cell receptor (beta chain) is described in this entry. The antigen remains undetermined. TCRdb independently ran MiXCR on the reads; one entry per CDR3 protein. The sample contains about 62,000 distinct CDR3 sequences, less than 70% of which appear only once. The data were obtained in a study of type 1 regulatory T cells. The source material was cultured non-Tr1 T cells, either the whole culture or a sorted T cell fraction (not recorded which). This TCR derives from a human donor in good health.

CDR3 nucleotide sequence: TGTGCCAGCAGCCCGGCTCGACTACCATCCTCCTACGAGCAGTACTTC. Its translation is CASSPARLPSSYEQYF. V is TRBV3-1 and J is TRBJ2-7, with D possibly matching TRBD2 (5 bases). Looked up from germline, CDR1 is LGHDT and CDR2 is YNNKEL (reference sequence). Trimming pared 4 bases from V and 0 bases from J, leaving 16 bases between. CDR3 length equals 16 residues.